This record concerns one TCR beta chain sequence. Trimming took off 0 bases at V and 4 bases at J, with 13 bases between the two ends. The CDR3 sequence is 16 residues long. Germline CDR1 SEHNR, CDR2 FQNEAQ (reference sequence). The data derive from a study of blood T cell repertoires in COVID-19. Overall study: Acute and convalescent COVID-19 samples came from the United States, Italy and Spain. In each case, the material was cDNA or gDNA derived from T cells, B-cell-depleted T cells, or PBMCs.

Original processing notes: It was from reference gene primer amplification that nucleated cell counts were estimated. The repertoire was sequenced with immunoSEQ multiplex PCR; TCRdb's copy has only in-frame clones and lacks some. V, J and clone size are those of that table, while D and trimming were read from the DNA. The profile shows 200,000 to 250,000 clones, more than 75% of them singletons. The sample was peripheral blood. The chain couples TRBV7-9 to TRBJ2-1; D may be TRBD1 (5 bases). The receptor was isolated from a woman in her twenties or thirties who had recovered from COVID-19. The CDR3 is CASSLAPDSPYNEQFF. In DNA, the CDR3 is TGTGCCAGCAGCTTAGCCCCTGACAGCCCTTACAATGAGCAGTTCTTC.